A selection of T cell receptor beta chains follows, all from one sample in a study of CD8 T cell repertoires and HIV-1 epitope variants. TCRdb keeps only in-frame clones here, not all; method: immunoSEQ multiplex PCR. The sample carries under 100,000 clones, more than 65% recorded once. Sequencing was performed on uncultured baseline CD8+ T cells from peripheral blood mononuclear cells (PBMCs). These TCRs come from a male donor with HIV. Both conserved end residues are part of each CDR3. The D gene is left open where the match is weak. Some rows have no size entry. The others give once, few or many, or a class for an expanded clone.

d_call: NA
v_call: TRBV10-3
j_call: TRBJ2-7
clone_size: NA
cdr3_aa: CAIRPGGSYEQYF
cdr3_nt: TGTGCCATCAGACCCGGAGGCTCCTACGAGCAGTACTTC

d_call: NA
v_call: TRBV19
j_call: TRBJ1-5
clone_size: NA
cdr3_aa: CASSHSNQPQHF
cdr3_nt: TGTGCCAGTAGTCACAGTAATCAGCCCCAGCATTTT

d_call: NA
v_call: TRBV19
j_call: TRBJ1-2
clone_size: NA
cdr3_aa: CASSIGQNLNYGYTF
cdr3_nt: TGTGCCAGTAGTATCGGACAGAACCTTAACTATGGCTACACCTTC

d_call: TRBD1
v_call: TRBV30
j_call: TRBJ1-3
clone_size: NA
cdr3_aa: CAWSSPGTGHGNTIYF
cdr3_nt: TGTGCCTGGAGTTCCCCCGGGACAGGCCACGGAAACACCATATATTTT

d_call: TRBD1
v_call: TRBV29-1
j_call: TRBJ2-3
clone_size: once
cdr3_aa: CSARGWGTDTQYF
cdr3_nt: TGCAGCGCCAGGGGGTGGGGCACAGATACGCAGTATTTT

d_call: NA
v_call: TRBV2
j_call: TRBJ1-1
clone_size: NA
cdr3_aa: CASSGEVWGDTEAFF
cdr3_nt: TGTGCCAGCAGTGGGGAGGTATGGGGCGACACTGAAGCTTTCTTT

d_call: TRBD2
v_call: TRBV7-2
j_call: TRBJ2-7
clone_size: NA
cdr3_aa: CASSLVLAGWEQYF
cdr3_nt: TGTGCCAGCAGCTTAGTACTAGCGGGGTGGGAGCAGTACTTC

d_call: TRBD1
v_call: TRBV7-9
j_call: TRBJ1-6
clone_size: NA
cdr3_aa: CASSFFQTGGNSPLHF
cdr3_nt: TGTGCCAGCAGCTTCTTCCAAACAGGGGGGAATTCACCCCTCCACTTT

d_call: NA
v_call: TRBV7-9
j_call: TRBJ2-2
clone_size: few
cdr3_aa: CASSPHLGSGYTGELFF
cdr3_nt: TGTGCCAGCAGCCCCCACCTAGGTAGCGGATACACCGGGGAGCTGTTTTTT

d_call: TRBD1
v_call: TRBV5-1
j_call: TRBJ2-7
clone_size: NA
cdr3_aa: CASSLEGDRGVGEQYF
cdr3_nt: TGCGCCAGCAGCTTGGAGGGGGACAGGGGGGTGGGCGAGCAGTACTTC